What follows are 2 T cell receptor beta chains derived from one specimen sequenced in a study of cytomegalovirus exposure and HLA in healthy donors. In the PCR, 60 Vbeta and 13 Jbeta primers were used. The assay was immunoSEQ multiplex PCR, and TCRdb's table has in-frame clones only and misses some. The top ten clones hold more than 0.5% of a sample with 200,000 to 250,000 clones, around four fifths of them seen once. Material: PBMCs. The receptors were gathered from a middle-aged woman in good health and CMV-seronegative.

The V call is TRBV27, the J call TRBJ1-1; no firm D call. Trimming stripped 6 bases from V and 0 bases from J, with 8 bases between. The CDR3 covers 13 residues. The germline V gene encodes CDR1 MNHEY and CDR2 SMNVEV (reference sequence). CDR3 nucleotides: TGTGCCAGCAGGCCGGTGGTGAACACTGAAGCTTTCTTT. Amino acid sequence: CASRPVVNTEAFF.

This clone was counted between two and nine times. The genes are TRBV5-1 and TRBJ1-1, with a tentative D call TRBD1 (5 bases). V was cut by 0 bases and J by 0 bases, with 18 bases left in between. Germline CDR1 and CDR2: SGHRS and YFSETQ. This CDR3 spans 18 amino acids. In DNA, the CDR3 is TGCGCCAGCAGCTTGGTCCCCCAGGGACCGGGAGTGAACACTGAAGCTTTCTTT. Amino acids: CASSLVPQGPGVNTEAFF.